A single sample gave rise to the 14 T cell receptor beta chains below, sequenced in a study of molecular identifiers for immune sequencing clone quantification. Using its own MiXCR run on the PCR reads, TCRdb lists one record per CDR3 protein. Among hundreds of thousands of distinct CDR3 sequences listed, 25% were seen once. Sequenced input: naive CD8+ T cells from blood, with Jurkat cell RNA spiked in. As to subset: FACS-sorted CD8+CD4-CCR7+CD45RA+ naive T cells. The receptor set was obtained from a human donor in good health. Some libraries in this study had Jurkat cell RNA spiked in.

This clonotype occurred many times. This chain links TRBV29-1 with TRBJ2-3, with TRBD1 matching over 11 bases. The CDR3 runs 14 residues. Germline V gives CDR1 SQVTM, CDR2 ANQGSEA. The V and J ends lost 8 bases and 3 bases, in that order; junction bases with no gene match: 7. The CDR3, as DNA: TGCAGCTTTTGGACAGGGGGCGGGACAGATACGCAGTATTTT. Its translation: CSFWTGGGTDTQYF.

To note about this clonotype: This may be a read error: a much more frequent sequence differs by one nucleotide. The J gene is TRBJ2-7, the V gene TRBV10-3; a weak D match, TRBD2 (6 bases). Germline lookup yields CDR1 ENHRY and CDR2 SYGVKD. The V end lost 8 bases, the J end lost 12 bases, and 17 bases lay between the germline ends. The CDR3 is 11 amino acids. The CDR3 sequence is CAIGGTEGWYF. In DNA form, the CDR3 reads TGTGCCATCGGCGGGACGGAGGGTTGGTACTTC.

In its sample, this clonotype was seen a few times. The V gene is TRBV20-1, the J gene TRBJ1-3, with D uncertain. Trimming took 7 bases from V and 1 from J, leaving 14 bases between them. The CDR3 spans 14 residues. The germline V gene encodes CDR1 DFQATT and CDR2 SNEGSKA (reference sequence). CDR3 in DNA: TGCAGTGTCCCAAACATCCTATCTGGAAACACCATATATTTT. It specifies CSVPNILSGNTIYF.

This chain connects TRBV4-1 to TRBJ2-4, with a possible D match to TRBD2 (6 bases). The V end lost 4 bases, the J end lost 8 bases, and 12 bases lay between the germline ends. Germline values: CDR1 MGHRA, CDR2 YSYEKL. The CDR3 is 13 amino acids. The CDR3 bases are TGCGCCAGCAGCCGTGGAGGGGAGGACATTCAGTACTTC. It encodes CASSRGGEDIQYF.

Note on this clonotype: Given a much more abundant clone one base away, this may be a read error. The V gene is TRBV19, the J gene TRBJ1-5; D is unclear. Trimming removed 5 bases at V and 0 bases at J, with 11 bases between. Germline CDR1 reads LNHDA; CDR2 reads SQIVND (reference sequence). The CDR3 has 15 residues. The CDR3 coding sequence is TGTGCCAGTAGTGTTTGGTGGGATAGCAATCAGCCCCAGCATTTT. Protein product: CASSVWWDSNQPQHF.

The chain combines TRBV28 with TRBJ1-5, with D hard to call. Germline CDR1 and CDR2: MDHEN and SYDVKM. V was pared by 3 bases and J by 5 bases, with 11 bases between. This CDR3 is built from 14 residues. This CDR3 is CASSFKGGYQPQHF. The CDR3, as DNA: TGTGCCAGCAGTTTTAAGGGTGGGTATCAGCCCCAGCATTTT.

V usage is TRBV13 and J usage is TRBJ2-3; TRBD1 agrees at 7 bases. The germline V gene encodes CDR1 PRHDT and CDR2 FYEKMQ (reference sequence). The length of the CDR3 is 16 residues. With 4 bases clipped from V and 1 base from J, the junction kept 8 bases outside the gene matches. This CDR3 is CASSSFHDRGTDTQYF. In nucleotides, the CDR3 is TGTGCCAGCAGCTCGTTCCATGACAGGGGCACAGATACGCAGTATTTT.

This clonotype has a count of ten or more. The rearrangement joins TRBV5-6 to TRBJ2-7; D uncertain. This CDR3 is 16 amino acids long. Trimming shortened V by 0 bases and J by 1 base, and 14 bases separated the two germline ends. Germline CDR1 is SGHDT and CDR2 is YYEEEE. CDR3 region: CASSLERARSSYEQYF. CDR3 nucleotides: TGTGCCAGCAGCTTGGAGCGAGCCAGGAGTTCCTACGAGCAGTACTTC.

This clonotype turned up a few times. This chain links TRBV6-1 with TRBJ2-6; 7 bases match TRBD2. The V gene's germline CDR1 is MNHNS and CDR2 SASEGT. This CDR3 has 18 amino acids. V was clipped by 2 bases and J by 0 bases; unmatched bases: 7. The CDR3 spells CASSEWGLIVSGANVLTF. The CDR3 bases are TGTGCCAGCAGTGAATGGGGACTAATTGTCTCTGGGGCCAACGTCCTGACTTTC.

This clonotype occurred a few times. Here the CDR3 reads CASSFQAGVSEQYF. The DNA of the CDR3 is TGTGCCAGCAGTTTCCAAGCGGGAGTATCCGAGCAGTACTTC. The chain uses TRBV12-3 or TRBV12-4 and TRBJ2-7, with 8 bases fitting TRBD2. The CDR3 has 14 residues. The V segment lost 3 bases and the J segment 6 bases; nucleotides outside the gene matches: 7.

This clonotype was observed once. Being one base from a much bigger clone, this may be a read error. This chain links TRBV15 with TRBJ1-4, with a weak D call TRBD1 (5 bases). The CDR3 runs 14 residues. CDR1 and CDR2 from the germline V gene are LNHNV and YYDKDF (reference sequence). The CDR3 DNA follows: TGTGCCACCAGCCCGACAGAATTCGATGAAAAACTGTTATTT. It yields the protein CATSPTEFDEKLLF.

This clonotype was detected a few times. V is TRBV4-1 and J is TRBJ2-1; TRBD2 aligns across 9 bases. V lost 6 bases and J lost 4; bases outside the gene matches: 13. Germline V gene data show CDR1 as MGHRA and CDR2 as YSYEKL. The CDR3 has 17 amino acids. The CDR3 region is CASSRRELAGSYNEQFF. In DNA, the CDR3 is TGCGCCAGCAGTCGCAGGGAGCTAGCGGGATCATACAATGAGCAGTTCTTC.

The J gene is TRBJ1-1, the V gene TRBV4-1, with D hard to call. The CDR3 consists of 16 residues. Trimming removed 0 bases from V and 3 bases from J, with 14 bases in between. Germline values: CDR1 MGHRA, CDR2 YSYEKL. DNA of the CDR3: TGCGCCAGCAGCCAAGATAGGTCTTGGGTACACACTGAAGCTTTCTTT. This codes for CASSQDRSWVHTEAFF.

The V gene is TRBV9, the J gene TRBJ2-3; D may be TRBD2 (5 bases). The ends were cut back, 10 bases at V and 8 bases at J, with 26 bases in the middle. Germline CDR1 and CDR2: SGDLS and YYNGEE. The CDR3 consists of 15 residues. The CDR3 reads CARRVGPASPATQYF. CDR3 bases: TGTGCCCGCCGCGTAGGGCCCGCTAGCCCCGCTACGCAGTATTTT.